One sample yielded the 26 T cell receptor beta chains listed below, sequenced in a study of response to subunit inactivated influenza vaccine (dated 2018 in TCRdb). The receptor library was made with RT-PCR. TCRdb names Illumina HiSeq 2500 as the instrument used. Through fastp at Q25 and MiXCR, TCRdb rebuilt clones from the public reads, retaining in-frame beta chains. Each record represents a unique CDR3 protein, reported with the most common genes and DNA among its rows. This sample comprises hundreds of thousands of distinct CDR3 sequences, roughly 22% of them detected only once. Roughly 10% of the sample comes from the top ten. The specimen comprised PBMCs from blood, sampled 21 months after vaccination. These receptors were taken from a man aged 50 to 75 who received an inactivated influenza vaccine. Donor details come from another sample of the same person, matched by shared clones.

CDR3 coding DNA: TGTGCCAGCAGTGATTATGGGACAGGGAACCAGCCCCAGCATTTT. It yields the protein CASSDYGTGNQPQHF. The chain recombines TRBV6-1 with TRBJ1-5; 9 nucleotides line up with TRBD1. J lost 7 bases, V lost 3 bases, and 7 bases had no gene match. The germline CDR1 and CDR2 sequences are MNHNS and SASEGT. The CDR3 runs 15 residues.

This clonotype was counted between two and nine times. The chain uses TRBV29-1 and TRBJ1-6, with 10 bases lining up with TRBD1. CDR3 length: 15 residues. Trimming took 6 bases from V and 5 from J; bases not matched to a gene: 7. Per germline, CDR1 SQVTM and CDR2 ANQGSEA. The CDR3 DNA is TGCAGCGTCGCGTCCGGGACAGGGGATAATTCACCCCTCCACTTT. Translating gives CSVASGTGDNSPLHF.

This clonotype was detected a few times. One end of the junction varies from germline; a read error may be responsible. DNA of the CDR3: TGCAGTGCGAGAGGGGGAGCCAGGAACAATCAGCCCCAGCATTTT. Translation gives CSARGGARNNQPQHF. This rearrangement joins TRBV20-1 to TRBJ1-5; a possible D gene is TRBD1 (6 bases). The length of the CDR3 is 15 residues. CDR1 is DFQATT and CDR2 is SNEGSKA in the germline V gene (reference sequence).

The sample holds a few counts of this clonotype. The chain recombines TRBV9 with TRBJ2-3; no definite D call. Trimming cost V 0 bases and J 5 bases, with 4 bases left between them. The CDR3 length is 12 residues. Germline V gene lookup returns CDR1 SGDLS and CDR2 YYNGEE. In DNA, the CDR3 is TGTGCCAGCAGCGTAGTGGGAGATACGCAGTATTTT. The encoded protein is CASSVVGDTQYF.

The rearrangement joins TRBV6-1 to TRBJ1-2, with 8 bases identical to TRBD1. Germline-derived CDR1 and CDR2 are MNHNS and SASEGT. V gave up 5 bases and J gave up 5 bases; unmatched junction bases: 10. This CDR3 comprises 15 residues. CDR3 bases: TGTGCCAGCAGTAATTCCGCGGGACAGGAATATGGCTACACCTTC. Protein product: CASSNSAGQEYGYTF.

This clonotype was counted a few times. The chain employs TRBV18 and TRBJ1-1; D call uncertain. The ends were cut back, 6 bases at V and 3 bases at J, with 11 bases in the middle. The V gene's germline CDR1 is KGHSH and CDR2 LQKENI. This CDR3 has 13 amino acids. The CDR3 reads CASSLDQDTEAFF. As DNA, the CDR3 is TGTGCCAGCTCTCTCGACCAGGACACTGAAGCTTTCTTT.

This clonotype was recorded at least ten times. The rearrangement links TRBV4-1 to TRBJ1-6, with no clear D. From germline, CDR1 is MGHRA and CDR2 YSYEKL. Deletions cut 3 bases from V and 8 bases from J, with 5 bases between. This CDR3 has 12 amino acids. Here the CDR3 DNA reads TGCGCCAGCAGCCAGAGCGATTCACCCCTCCACTTT. Translating gives CASSQSDSPLHF.

This clonotype was seen repeatedly, ten times or more. The rearrangement uses TRBV18 and TRBJ1-2; maybe TRBD1 (5 bases). In germline, CDR1 is KGHSH, CDR2 LQKENI. Trimming removed 3 bases from V and 5 bases from J, with 16 bases in between. The CDR3 totals 15 residues. The chain's CDR3 is CASSPNGGTRYGYTF. The CDR3 DNA reads TGTGCCAGCTCACCTAACGGGGGGACTCGGTATGGCTACACCTTC.

The chain joins TRBV6-5 to TRBJ2-7; D might be TRBD1 (6 bases). Trimming pared 0 bases from V and 2 bases from J, leaving 8 bases between. Germline V gene data show CDR1 as MNHEY and CDR2 as SVGAGI. The CDR3 consists of 14 residues. In DNA, the CDR3 is TGTGCCAGCAGTTACTCTGGGGGCCCCTACGAGCAGTACTTC. Translation: CASSYSGGPYEQYF.

This clonotype was seen a few times. This chain links TRBV20-1 with TRBJ2-1, with TRBD1 as a possible D gene (6 bases). V was trimmed by 0 bases and J by 8 bases, leaving 17 bases between them. Germline V gene lookup returns CDR1 DFQATT and CDR2 SNEGSKA (reference sequence). The CDR3 covers 15 residues. The CDR3 nucleotides read TGCAGTGCTAGAGACCAGGGGCCCGTAGGGGATGAGCAGTTCTTC. Its translation: CSARDQGPVGDEQFF.

The chain links TRBV28 to TRBJ1-1; 11 positions match TRBD1. Germline CDR1 and CDR2: MDHEN and SYDVKM. This CDR3 has 15 amino acids. Trimming removed 4 bases from V and 4 bases from J; junction bases left unmatched: 5. The CDR3 sequence is CASSYAGTGGTEAFF. CDR3 nucleotides: TGTGCCAGCAGTTATGCCGGGACAGGGGGCACTGAAGCTTTCTTT.

V is TRBV25-1 and J is TRBJ1-2; 7 bases are a match to TRBD1. The CDR3 has 14 residues. Trimming cost V 1 base and J 13 bases; bases outside gene matches: 12. Germline V gene sequence: CDR1 MGHDK, CDR2 SYGVNS. This CDR3 reads CASSESGTVVGLTF. The CDR3, as DNA: TGTGCCAGCAGTGAATCAGGGACAGTCGTCGGTCTCACCTTC.

The gene calls are TRBV4-1 and TRBJ2-7, with TRBD1 matching 9 bases. Per germline, CDR1 MGHRA and CDR2 YSYEKL. V was clipped by 4 bases and J by 0 bases; unmatched bases: 7. CDR3 length: 16 amino acids. As DNA, the CDR3 is TGCGCCAGCAGCCGCATCGGACAGGGGAGCTCCTACGAGCAGTACTTC. Translating gives CASSRIGQGSSYEQYF.

The chain joins TRBV15 to TRBJ2-7, with D perhaps matching TRBD1 (6 bases). Deletions cut 7 bases from V and 5 bases from J, with 12 bases between. Germline V gives CDR1 LNHNV, CDR2 YYDKDF (reference sequence). The CDR3 contains 12 residues. CDR3 DNA sequence: TGTGCCACCAAGGGGGACAACGACGAGCAGTACTTC. The encoded protein is CATKGDNDEQYF.

This clonotype occurred once. The chain combines TRBV5-4 with TRBJ2-7; 14 positions match TRBD2. V gave up 4 bases and J gave up 2 bases; unmatched junction bases: 8. Germline V CDR1 and CDR2: SGHNT, YYREEE (reference sequence). The CDR3 has 17 residues. This CDR3 reads CASSGRGLAGDTYEQYF. The CDR3 DNA follows: TGTGCCAGCAGCGGGAGGGGACTAGCGGGGGACACCTACGAGCAGTACTTC.

The rearrangement links TRBV27 to TRBJ1-3, with D maybe TRBD1 (5 bases). V dropped 5 bases and J dropped 0 bases, with 14 bases sitting between them. From germline, CDR1 is MNHEY and CDR2 SMNVEV (reference sequence). The CDR3 extends over 16 amino acids. CDR3 protein: CASSPDSTLSGNTIYF. CDR3 nucleotides: TGTGCCAGCAGTCCAGACAGTACCCTCTCTGGAAACACCATATATTTT.

This clonotype has a handful of counts. V is TRBV19 and J is TRBJ1-5; no firm D call. V lost 1 base, J lost 4 bases, and 8 bases lay in between. Germline lookup yields CDR1 LNHDA and CDR2 SQIVND (reference sequence). CDR3 length: 14 residues. CDR3 loop: CASSIARMNQPQHF. As DNA, the CDR3 is TGTGCCAGTAGTATAGCTAGGATGAATCAGCCCCAGCATTTT.

This chain joins TRBV19 and TRBJ1-5; D remains ambiguous. Germline assignment: CDR1 LNHDA and CDR2 SQIVND (reference sequence). CDR3 size: 16 residues. Deletions cut 3 bases from V and 2 bases from J, with 14 bases between. This CDR3 is CASSISTFWGNQPQHF. Written as DNA, the CDR3 is TGTGCCAGTAGTATTTCGACCTTCTGGGGCAATCAGCCCCAGCATTTT.

This clonotype was observed a handful of times. In nucleotides, the CDR3 is TGCGCCAGCAGCCAATATGGGGGGAGGGACCCATTGGCGGAAGCTTTCTTT. This gives the protein CASSQYGGRDPLAEAFF. The chain joins TRBV4-1 to TRBJ1-1, with a weak D call TRBD1 (5 bases). The V end lost 2 bases, the J end lost 8 bases, and 24 bases lay between the germline ends. Per germline, CDR1 MGHRA and CDR2 YSYEKL. The CDR3 loop spans 17 amino acids.

V is TRBV20-1 and J is TRBJ1-4; 7 nucleotides match TRBD1. The CDR3 is 15 residues long. The J segment lost 6 bases and the V segment lost 3 bases, leaving 10 bases of the junction unmatched. Germline CDR1 reads DFQATT; CDR2 reads SNEGSKA (reference sequence). Written as DNA, the CDR3 is TGCAGTGCTAGTAATCAAGGGGGCTTGGATGAAAAACTGTTTTTT. It yields the protein CSASNQGGLDEKLFF.

In its sample, this clonotype was seen a few times. The chain carries TRBV7-8 and TRBJ2-1, with 7 nucleotides matching TRBD1. The V and J ends lost 1 base and 0 bases, in that order; junction bases with no gene match: 6. The CDR3 sequence is 17 residues long. Germline V gene data show CDR1 as SGHVS and CDR2 as FQNEAQ. Here the CDR3 DNA reads TGTGCCAGCAGCTTAGTAGGGGACAGCCTCTCCTACAATGAGCAGTTCTTC. It specifies CASSLVGDSLSYNEQFF.

This clonotype occurred many times. The chain recombines TRBV5-1 with TRBJ2-2; TRBD1 is a possible D gene (6 bases). From germline, CDR1 is SGHRS and CDR2 YFSETQ. Trimming left V 2 bases short and J 1 base short, with 6 bases between. CDR3 length: 14 residues. Here the CDR3 reads CASSLQGNTGELFF. The CDR3 DNA reads TGCGCCAGCAGCTTACAGGGGAACACCGGGGAGCTGTTTTTT.

This clonotype was observed a handful of times. The rearrangement links TRBV27 to TRBJ1-1; 7 bases map to TRBD1. Germline V gene lookup returns CDR1 MNHEY and CDR2 SMNVEV (reference sequence). The CDR3 totals 19 residues. After removal of 5 bases from V and 3 bases from J, the junction contained 21 bases not matched to a gene. CDR3 residues: CASSRDSRDRESTHTEAFF. CDR3 nucleotide sequence: TGTGCCAGCAGTCGAGACTCCCGGGACAGAGAAAGCACTCACACTGAAGCTTTCTTT.

Comments on this clonotype: Its ends do not fully match the called genes, so a read error is possible. V and J are TRBV4-3 and TRBJ1-1; tentatively, D is TRBD1 (5 bases). CDR1 and CDR2 from the germline V gene are LGHNA and YSLEER. The length of the CDR3 is 13 residues. The CDR3 here is CASSEEAVGEAFF. CDR3 DNA sequence: TGCGCCAGCAGCGAAGAGGCCGTGGGGGAGGCTTTCTTT.

The chain has TRBV9 and TRBJ1-2; D unresolved. Germline CDR1 and CDR2: SGDLS and YYNGEE. The CDR3 covers 12 residues. Trimming removed 4 bases from V and 8 bases from J, with 12 bases in between. CDR3 sequence (DNA): TGTGCCAGCAGCCCCGGTTCTTGGGGCTACACCTTC. Residues: CASSPGSWGYTF.

The V gene is TRBV7-9, the J gene TRBJ2-2; the D is unclear. Germline lookup yields CDR1 SEHNR and CDR2 FQNEAQ (reference sequence). Trimming pared 0 bases from V and 6 bases from J, leaving 5 bases between. This CDR3 region has 13 residues. Here the CDR3 DNA reads TGTGCCAGCAGCTTAGCGACGGCCGGGGAGCTGTTTTTT. This gives the protein CASSLATAGELFF.